A single sample gave rise to the 27 T cell receptor beta chains below, sequenced in a study of T-cell reconstitution after alpha-beta-depleted transplantation in children (dated by TCRdb to 2016 to 2017). Read against the paper, the sample's treatment or condition label means: allogeneic hematopoietic cell transplantation with graft depleted of TCRalphabeta T cells and CD19 B cells. Library prep was done by PCR. This sample was sequenced with an Illumina HiSeq 2500. TCR libraries were prepared with molecular barcoding, using unique molecular identifiers to normalize TCRbeta repertoire quantification. The public reads were reanalyzed by TCRdb: fastp trimming at Q25, MiXCR alignment, in-frame beta chains only. Identical CDR3 proteins give one entry, which carries the most common genes and DNA. Here the sample has around 250,000 distinct CDR3 sequences; 7.5% to 9.5% occur a single time. Jointly, the top ten make up approximately 6% of the sample.

The sample was PBMCs, mostly from graft donor cells, taken 180 days after TCRalphabeta/CD19-depleted stem cell transplant. The origin of the receptors is a male patient between 10 and 17 years old who had a stem cell transplant for acute lymphoblastic leukemia, so the T cells may come from the graft donor.

This clonotype was observed a few times. The chain combines TRBV6-5 with TRBJ1-5; 9 nucleotides match TRBD1. J lost 2 bases, V lost 5 bases, and 7 bases had no gene match. In germline, CDR1 is MNHEY, CDR2 SVGAGI. This CDR3 has 16 amino acids. DNA of the CDR3: TGTGCCAGCAGTCGGGACAGGGTGGAGGGCAATCAGCCCCAGCATTTT. Translation gives CASSRDRVEGNQPQHF.

This clonotype was seen ten or more times. CDR3 nucleotides: TGTGCCAGCAGCTTAGGAGGGACCTCTGGAAACACCATATATTTT. Translated, it gives CASSLGGTSGNTIYF. The V and J genes are TRBV7-9 and TRBJ1-3; perhaps TRBD1 as D (5 bases). This CDR3 has 15 residues. CDR1 and CDR2 (germline): SEHNR, FQNEAQ (reference sequence). Trimming removed 1 base from V and 0 bases from J, with 7 bases in between.

This clonotype has a count of ten or more. The chain recombines TRBV10-3 with TRBJ1-1, with 9 bases aligning to TRBD1. Germline V gives CDR1 ENHRY, CDR2 SYGVKD. V lost 2 bases, J lost 4 bases, and 5 bases stayed unmatched. The CDR3 runs 15 residues. The CDR3 sequence is CAISETGGGVTEAFF. The DNA of the CDR3 is TGTGCCATCAGTGAGACAGGGGGCGGGGTCACTGAAGCTTTCTTT.

V is TRBV3-1 and J is TRBJ2-7, with D unclear. The CDR3 length is 13 residues. The germline CDR1 and CDR2 sequences are LGHDT and YNNKEL (reference sequence). V lost 2 bases and J 6 bases, leaving 11 bases between the germline ends. Here the CDR3 reads CASSQLPSGEQYF. The CDR3 region has the DNA TGTGCCAGCAGCCAACTCCCTAGTGGCGAGCAGTACTTC.

On this clonotype itself: A much larger clonotype is one base distant, so this may be a read error. The chain links TRBV18 to TRBJ1-5; D gene ambiguous. The germline V and J ends were trimmed by 0 bases and 5 bases, with 5 bases remaining between them. Germline-derived CDR1 and CDR2 are KGHSH and LQKENI. The CDR3 extends over 13 amino acids. The CDR3 region is CASSPPVDQPQHF. The CDR3 nucleotides are TGTGCCAGCTCACCACCCGTGGATCAGCCCCAGCATTTT.

This clonotype was counted at least ten times. The chain carries TRBV4-3 and TRBJ1-2; TRBD1 is a possible D gene (5 bases). Germline lookup yields CDR1 LGHNA and CDR2 YSLEER. Trimming took off 4 bases at V and 8 bases at J, with 17 bases between the two ends. The CDR3 covers 14 residues. The CDR3 loop reads CASSPEGLLGGYTF. DNA of the CDR3: TGCGCCAGCAGCCCGGAGGGGCTGCTGGGAGGCTACACCTTC.

The CDR3 is CASSGTLRSSYNSPLHF. The CDR3 DNA is TGTGCCAGCAGTGGGACTCTAAGGAGCTCCTATAATTCACCCCTCCACTTT. The gene calls are TRBV7-9 and TRBJ1-6; possibly TRBD1 for D (5 bases). Between the trimmed V and J ends, which lost 6 bases and 0 bases, there was a span of 15 bases. Germline V gives CDR1 SEHNR, CDR2 FQNEAQ (reference sequence). This CDR3 region has 17 residues.

This clonotype was counted ten times or more. The V and J genes are TRBV7-3 and TRBJ2-1, with D possibly matching TRBD2 (6 bases). The CDR3 consists of 14 residues. Looked up from germline, CDR1 is SGHTA and CDR2 is FQGTGA. Deletions cut 2 bases from V and 6 bases from J, with 11 bases between. CDR3 in DNA: TGTGCCAGCAGCTTAGCGGGGCTCGGCAATGAGCAGTTCTTC. This translates into CASSLAGLGNEQFF.

This clonotype has at least ten counts. The final CDR3 position lacks the conserved phenylalanine or tryptophan, pointing to a likely read error. V usage is TRBV5-1 and J usage is TRBJ2-1, with a tentative D call TRBD2 (6 bases). The V and J ends lost 1 base and 5 bases respectively, with 13 bases between them. CDR1 SGHRS and CDR2 YFSETQ come from the germline V gene. CDR3 size: 15 residues. CDR3 loop: CASSLSRETHNEQFI. The CDR3 DNA reads TGCGCCAGCAGCTTGTCTCGGGAGACCCACAATGAGCAGTTCATC.

This clonotype showed up many times. This chain connects TRBV28 to TRBJ2-7; 9 bases align to TRBD1. J lost 5 bases, V lost 2 bases, and 7 bases had no gene match. The CDR3 runs 15 residues. CDR1 and CDR2 from the germline V gene are MDHEN and SYDVKM. The CDR3 sequence is CASSLTTGGMDEQYF. DNA of the CDR3: TGTGCCAGCAGTTTAACGACAGGGGGTATGGACGAGCAGTACTTC.

There are many counts of this clonotype. The chain uses TRBV29-1 and TRBJ1-1; 7 nucleotides line up with TRBD1. Per the germline V gene, CDR1 is SQVTM and CDR2 is ANQGSEA. The CDR3 totals 12 residues. The ends lost 7 bases at V and 3 bases at J; junction bases unmatched: 5. CDR3 coding DNA: TGCAGCGCCGTGACAGGGTACACTGAAGCTTTCTTT. As protein: CSAVTGYTEAFF.

This clonotype was picked up a small number of times. The chain employs TRBV5-6 and TRBJ2-7; the match to TRBD2 covers 7 bases. V dropped 4 bases and J dropped 3; count of bases not matched to a gene: 19. The CDR3 is 18 amino acids. Germline V gene data show CDR1 as SGHDT and CDR2 as YYEEEE. In DNA, the CDR3 is TGTGCCAGCAGCGCGGGCCCCACTAGCGTTGGTCCCTTCTACGAGCAGTACTTC. This gives the protein CASSAGPTSVGPFYEQYF.

About this clonotype: Since a much larger clone is just one base distant, this may be a read error. The V and J genes are TRBV12-3 or TRBV12-4 and TRBJ2-4; D tentatively fits TRBD1 or TRBD2 (5 bases each). This CDR3 region has 13 residues. V was cut by 6 bases and J by 8 bases, with 14 bases left in between. CDR3 sequence (DNA): TGTGCCAGCAGCCTCAGGGTGGGGGACATTCAGTACTTC. The encoded protein is CASSLRVGDIQYF.

This clonotype was counted at least ten times. The chain uses TRBV12-3 or TRBV12-4 and TRBJ2-3, with D perhaps given as TRBD1 or TRBD2 (5 bases each). The V end was cut by 7 bases, the J end by 3 bases, with 20 bases between. CDR3 size: 16 residues. The CDR3 DNA sequence: TGTGCCAGCACTCCTCCTTGGGGGAGACGGACAGATACGCAGTATTTT. Its translation is CASTPPWGRRTDTQYF.

This clonotype was counted between two and nine times. The chain uses TRBV6-2 or TRBV6-3 and TRBJ1-1; D uncertain. The CDR3 spans 12 residues. V was cut by 8 bases and J by 1 base, with 8 bases left in between. Germline assignment: CDR1 MNHEY and CDR2 SVGEGT. CDR3 in amino acids: CASRRGNTEAFF. The CDR3 DNA reads TGTGCCAGCCGCAGAGGGAACACTGAAGCTTTCTTT.

This clonotype was recorded many times. J is TRBJ1-4 and V is TRBV7-9; TRBD1 aligns across 7 bases. CDR1 is SEHNR, CDR2 FQNEAQ, per germline (reference sequence). This CDR3 region has 15 residues. Trimming at V came to 5 bases and at J to 6 bases, leaving 9 bases not matched to a gene. The CDR3 protein is CASSLRTGIDEKLFF. CDR3 coding DNA: TGTGCCAGCAGCCTCCGGACAGGAATCGATGAAAAACTGTTTTTT.

At least ten counts were recorded for this clonotype. The V gene is TRBV29-1, the J gene TRBJ1-1; D may be TRBD1 (6 bases). Trimming cost V 7 bases and J 1 base, with 16 bases left between them. The CDR3 consists of 14 residues. The germline V gene has CDR1 SQVTM and CDR2 ANQGSEA. This chain's CDR3 is CSARGLGRNTEAFF. CDR3 DNA sequence: TGCAGCGCCAGGGGACTGGGGAGGAACACTGAAGCTTTCTTT.

V and J are TRBV7-8 and TRBJ2-5; TRBD1 is a possible D gene (6 bases). CDR1 and CDR2 (germline): SGHVS, FQNEAQ. The CDR3 consists of 16 residues. V lost 2 bases to trimming and J lost 2 bases, with 15 bases between them. The CDR3 is CASSLLWTVLQETQYF. In DNA, the CDR3 is TGTGCCAGCAGCTTACTATGGACAGTGCTTCAAGAGACCCAGTACTTC.

This clonotype was counted many times. The chain recombines TRBV20-1 with TRBJ2-4; D possibly matches TRBD1 or TRBD2 (6 bases each). CDR1 and CDR2 (germline): DFQATT, SNEGSKA (reference sequence). V dropped 1 base and J dropped 5 bases, with 18 bases sitting between them. CDR3 length: 16 residues. The CDR3 region has the DNA TGCAGTGCTAGAGGCCACCGGGGGCGCGCCCAAAACATTCAGTACTTC. It codes for CSARGHRGRAQNIQYF.

This clonotype was observed at least ten times. The chain has TRBV19 and TRBJ1-2, with TRBD1 matching over 7 bases. With V trimmed by 5 bases and J by 0 bases, 9 bases remained unmatched. CDR1 LNHDA and CDR2 SQIVND come from the germline V gene (reference sequence). This CDR3 has 16 amino acids. CDR3 nucleotides: TGTGCCAGTAGTCCGCACCGGGACAGTCCTAACTATGGCTACACCTTC. This encodes CASSPHRDSPNYGYTF.

This clonotype was counted at least ten times. This sequence joins TRBV12-3 or TRBV12-4 and TRBJ2-6; D gene uncertain. The germline V and J ends were trimmed by 1 base and 1 base, with 8 bases remaining between them. The CDR3 loop spans 16 amino acids. CDR3 protein: CASSLGLNSGANVLTF. The CDR3 DNA reads TGTGCCAGCAGTTTAGGTCTGAATTCTGGGGCCAACGTCCTGACTTTC.

The sample holds a few counts of this clonotype. V usage is TRBV6-6 and J usage is TRBJ2-7; a weak D match, TRBD2 (5 bases). With 5 bases removed from V and 7 bases from J, the gap between germline ends came to 15 bases. The CDR3 loop spans 13 amino acids. Germline V gene sequence: CDR1 MNHNY, CDR2 SVGAGI (reference sequence). DNA of the CDR3: TGTGCCAGCAGTCCTCCGGGTCGAGGGGAGCAGTACTTC. Translated: CASSPPGRGEQYF.

This clonotype was detected ten times or more. The chain uses TRBV6-5 and TRBJ2-1; 11 nucleotides match TRBD2. CDR3 length: 12 amino acids. V shed 10 bases, J shed 9 bases, and the junction held 5 bases outside the gene matches. CDR1 is MNHEY, CDR2 SVGAGI, per germline. CDR3 protein: CATTSGVGEQFF. CDR3 in DNA: TGTGCCACGACTAGCGGGGTTGGTGAGCAGTTCTTC.

This clonotype was recorded at least ten times. The rearrangement joins TRBV20-1 to TRBJ1-5; perhaps TRBD1 as D (5 bases). CDR3 size: 15 residues. Germline V CDR1 and CDR2: DFQATT, SNEGSKA (reference sequence). The V end was cut by 0 bases, the J end by 3 bases, with 12 bases between. In DNA, the CDR3 is TGCAGTGCTAGAGATGGGGCCAATTCCAATCAGCCCCAGCATTTT. Translating it yields CSARDGANSNQPQHF.

This clonotype showed up many times. The chain has TRBV6-5 and TRBJ2-7; D is perhaps TRBD1 or TRBD2 (6 bases each). The CDR3 is made up of 14 amino acids. V lost 0 bases, J lost 5 bases, and 11 bases lay in between. In germline, CDR1 is MNHEY, CDR2 SVGAGI. CDR3 region: CASSYSQGRNEQYF. CDR3 nucleotides: TGTGCCAGCAGTTACTCGCAGGGGAGGAACGAGCAGTACTTC.

This clonotype was counted many times. This chain links TRBV28 with TRBJ2-2; no definite D call. This CDR3 spans 15 amino acids. Trimming took 2 bases from V and 5 from J, leaving 12 bases between them. CDR1 MDHEN and CDR2 SYDVKM come from the germline V gene. CDR3 sequence reads: CASSLESPGTGELFF. CDR3 DNA: TGTGCCAGCAGTTTAGAAAGTCCCGGTACCGGGGAGCTGTTTTTT.

The CDR3 nucleotides read TGTGCCAGTAGGTCGACAGAGAGCTCCTACGAGCAGTACTTC. It codes for CASRSTESSYEQYF. The rearrangement links TRBV19 to TRBJ2-7, with a possible D match to TRBD1 (5 bases). Trimming removed 6 bases at V and 0 bases at J, with 12 bases between. The CDR3 is 14 amino acids. Germline loops: CDR1 LNHDA, CDR2 SQIVND (reference sequence).